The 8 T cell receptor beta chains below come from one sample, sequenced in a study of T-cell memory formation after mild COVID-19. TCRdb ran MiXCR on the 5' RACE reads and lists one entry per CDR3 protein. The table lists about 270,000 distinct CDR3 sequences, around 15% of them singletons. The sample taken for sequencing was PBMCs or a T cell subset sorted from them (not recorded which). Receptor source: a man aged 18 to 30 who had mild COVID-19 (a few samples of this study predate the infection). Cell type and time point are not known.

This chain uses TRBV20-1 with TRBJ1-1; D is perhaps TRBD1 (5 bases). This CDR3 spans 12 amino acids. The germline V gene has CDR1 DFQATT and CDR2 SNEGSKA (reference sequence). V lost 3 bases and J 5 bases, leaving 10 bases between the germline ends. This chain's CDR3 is CSASLEGTEAFF. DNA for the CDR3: TGCAGTGCTAGTCTGGAGGGGACTGAAGCTTTCTTT.

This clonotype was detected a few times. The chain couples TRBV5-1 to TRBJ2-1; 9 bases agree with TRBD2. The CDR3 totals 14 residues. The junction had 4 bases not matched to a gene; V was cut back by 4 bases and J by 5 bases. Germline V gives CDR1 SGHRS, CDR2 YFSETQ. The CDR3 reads CASSPASGDNEQFF. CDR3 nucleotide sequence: TGCGCCAGCAGCCCCGCTAGCGGGGACAATGAGCAGTTCTTC.

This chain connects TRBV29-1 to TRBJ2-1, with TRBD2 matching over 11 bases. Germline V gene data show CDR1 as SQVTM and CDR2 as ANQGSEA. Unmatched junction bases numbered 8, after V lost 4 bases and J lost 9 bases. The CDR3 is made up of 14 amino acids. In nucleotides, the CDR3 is TGCAGCGTTGTTGGGCTAGCGGGGGGTATTGAGCAGTTCTTC. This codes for CSVVGLAGGIEQFF.

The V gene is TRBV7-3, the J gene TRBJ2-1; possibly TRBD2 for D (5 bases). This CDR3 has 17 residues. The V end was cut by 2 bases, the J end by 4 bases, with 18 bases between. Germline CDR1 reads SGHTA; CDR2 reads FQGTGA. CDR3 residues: CASSLSGLNRRYNEQFF. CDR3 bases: TGTGCCAGCAGCTTATCGGGATTAAACCGTCGTTACAATGAGCAGTTCTTC.

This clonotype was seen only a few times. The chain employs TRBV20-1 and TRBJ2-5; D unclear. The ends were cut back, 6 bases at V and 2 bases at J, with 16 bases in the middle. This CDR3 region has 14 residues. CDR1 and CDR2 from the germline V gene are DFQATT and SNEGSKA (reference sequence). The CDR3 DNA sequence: TGCAGTGCCAGCGCTATCGGCCAACAAGAGACCCAGTACTTC. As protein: CSASAIGQQETQYF.

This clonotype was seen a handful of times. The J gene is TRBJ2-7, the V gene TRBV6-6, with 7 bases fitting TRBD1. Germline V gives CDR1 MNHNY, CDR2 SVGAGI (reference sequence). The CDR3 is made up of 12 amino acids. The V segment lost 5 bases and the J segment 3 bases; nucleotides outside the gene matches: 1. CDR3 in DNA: TGTGCCAGCAGTGGGACAGTCTACGAGCAGTACTTC. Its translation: CASSGTVYEQYF.

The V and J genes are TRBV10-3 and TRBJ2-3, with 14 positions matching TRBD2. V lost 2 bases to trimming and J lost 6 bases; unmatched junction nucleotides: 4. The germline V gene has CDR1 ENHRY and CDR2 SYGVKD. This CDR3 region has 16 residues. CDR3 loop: CAISEGLAGGLDTQYF. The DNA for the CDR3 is TGTGCCATCAGTGAGGGACTAGCGGGGGGTCTTGATACGCAGTATTTT.

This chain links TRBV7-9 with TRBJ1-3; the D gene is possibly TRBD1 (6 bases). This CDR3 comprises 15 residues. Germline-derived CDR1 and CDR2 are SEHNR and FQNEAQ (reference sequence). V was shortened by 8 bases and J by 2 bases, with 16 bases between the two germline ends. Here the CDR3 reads CASALGGPPGNTIYF. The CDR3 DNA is TGTGCCAGCGCACTGGGGGGGCCTCCTGGAAACACCATATATTTT.